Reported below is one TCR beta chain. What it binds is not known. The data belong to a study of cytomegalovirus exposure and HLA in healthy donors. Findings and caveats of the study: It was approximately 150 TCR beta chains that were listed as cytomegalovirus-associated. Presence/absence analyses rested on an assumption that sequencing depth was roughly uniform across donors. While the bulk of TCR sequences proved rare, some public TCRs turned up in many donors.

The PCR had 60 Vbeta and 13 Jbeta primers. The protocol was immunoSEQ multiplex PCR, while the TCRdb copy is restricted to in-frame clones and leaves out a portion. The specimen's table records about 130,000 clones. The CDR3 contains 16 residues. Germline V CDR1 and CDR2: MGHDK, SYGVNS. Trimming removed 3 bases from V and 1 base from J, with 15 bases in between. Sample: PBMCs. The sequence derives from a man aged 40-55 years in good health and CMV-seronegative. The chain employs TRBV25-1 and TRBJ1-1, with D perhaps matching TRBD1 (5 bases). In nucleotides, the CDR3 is TGTGCCAGCAGTGAGTTTGGGGCTACACAGAACACTGAAGCTTTCTTT. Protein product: CASSEFGATQNTEAFF. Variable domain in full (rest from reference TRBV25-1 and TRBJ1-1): EADIYQTPRYLVIGTGKKITLECSQTMGHDKMYWYQQDPGMELHLIHYSYGVNSTEKGDLSSESTVSRIRTEHFPLTLESARPSHTSQYLCASSEFGATQNTEAFFGQGTRLTVV.